This T cell receptor beta chain is drawn from a study of radiotherapy plus CTLA-4 blockade in lung cancer. Study results and caveats: Blood TCR clones of tumor origin expanded after radiotherapy plus ipilimumab.

Trimming took 6 bases from V and 7 from J; bases not matched to a gene: 7. CDR1 is LNHDA, CDR2 SQIVND, per germline (reference sequence). CDR3 length: 14 amino acids. Enrolled patients, whose metastatic non-small-cell lung cancer was chemo-refractory, received focal radiation plus CTLA-4 blockade with ipilimumab. With respect to this clone: What it binds is not known.

Sequencing used immunoSEQ multiplex PCR; TCRdb keeps in-frame clones, though not all of them. The sample shows some 100,000 clones, 78% of them seen only once. V is TRBV19 and J is TRBJ1-2, with TRBD1 matching over 11 bases. This sequence originates from a human donor with non-small cell lung cancer who had a partial response to radiotherapy plus ipilimumab. Sequencing was performed on peripheral blood, taken from a patient treated with radiotherapy plus ipilimumab. CDR3 nucleotide sequence: TGTGCCAGTAGAGATGGACAGGGGGCTGGTGGCTACACCTTC. This sequence encodes CASRDGQGAGGYTF.